The 20 T cell receptor beta chains below were found in one sample sequenced in a study of cytomegalovirus exposure and HLA in healthy donors. Vbeta (60) and Jbeta (13) primers were used in the PCR. Profiling relied on immunoSEQ multiplex PCR, and the TCRdb table lists in-frame clones only, not all of them. The sample holds tens of thousands of clones. The specimen sequenced was PBMCs. The receptors were sampled from a female donor in good health and CMV-seropositive.

The J gene is TRBJ2-1, the V gene TRBV12-5; 11 positions agree with TRBD2. Germline assignment: CDR1 LGHNT and CDR2 FRNRAP. J was trimmed by 5 bases and V by 0 bases; bases with no gene match: 12. There are 19 residues in the CDR3. This CDR3 reads CASGLVWVSSGGLDNEQFF. The CDR3 region has the DNA TGTGCTAGTGGTTTGGTATGGGTTTCTAGCGGGGGGCTAGACAATGAGCAGTTCTTC.

The chain has TRBV19 and TRBJ2-1, with a weak D call TRBD2 (5 bases). This CDR3 region has 15 residues. Germline assignment: CDR1 LNHDA and CDR2 SQIVND (reference sequence). The V end lost 10 bases, the J end lost 5 bases, and 21 bases lay between the germline ends. This chain's CDR3 is CATTSMSGNDNEQFF. DNA of the CDR3: TGTGCCACAACCTCTATGAGCGGAAATGACAATGAGCAGTTCTTC.

The V call is TRBV7-9, the J call TRBJ2-3; D is ambiguous. The CDR3 totals 13 residues. Germline assignment: CDR1 SEHNR and CDR2 FQNEAQ (reference sequence). Trimming took 0 bases from V and 3 from J, leaving 4 bases between them. CDR3 bases: TGTGCCAGCAGCTTAGCTATAACAGATACGCAGTATTTT. Its protein product is CASSLAITDTQYF. The full variable domain, rest sourced from reference TRBV7-9 and TRBJ2-3, is DTGVSQNPRHKITKRGQNVTFRCDPISEHNRLYWYRQTLGQGPEFLTYFQNEAQLEKSRLLSDRFSAERPKGSFSTLEIQRTEQGDSAMYLCASSLAITDTQYFGPGTRLTVL.

CDR3 DNA sequence: TGTGCCAGCAGCCTAAATGAAAAACTGTTTTTT. Translation gives CASSLNEKLFF. The V call is TRBV7-9, the J call TRBJ1-4; D remains unclear. V shed 5 bases and J shed 5 bases, with 3 bases lying between them. Germline V gene lookup returns CDR1 SEHNR and CDR2 FQNEAQ (reference sequence). The CDR3 loop spans 11 amino acids.

V is TRBV5-1 and J is TRBJ1-3; no clear D. Germline V lookup: CDR1 SGHRS, CDR2 YFSETQ. The CDR3 is 14 residues long. Trimming took 1 base from V and 2 from J, leaving 7 bases between them. This CDR3 is CASSLRGAGNTIYF. In nucleotides, the CDR3 is TGCGCCAGCAGCTTGAGAGGAGCTGGAAACACCATATATTTT.

J is TRBJ1-1 and V is TRBV28; D may be TRBD1 (5 bases). The ends were cut back, 2 bases at V and 0 bases at J, with 7 bases in the middle. Germline CDR1 and CDR2: MDHEN and SYDVKM. The CDR3 contains 14 residues. The CDR3 nucleotides read TGTGCCAGCAGTTTAGAGACAGTGAACACTGAAGCTTTCTTT. Translated, it gives CASSLETVNTEAFF.

The chain joins TRBV5-1 to TRBJ2-3; no clear D gene. Germline V gene lookup returns CDR1 SGHRS and CDR2 YFSETQ. V was pared by 3 bases and J by 6 bases, with 17 bases between. This CDR3 comprises 15 residues. The CDR3 nucleotides read TGCGCCAGCAGCTCTACCGGGTCCCTATGGGATACGCAGTATTTT. Amino acid sequence: CASSSTGSLWDTQYF.

This sequence joins TRBV5-4 and TRBJ2-1; 7 bases agree with TRBD2. The CDR3 totals 15 residues. V lost 9 bases to trimming and J lost 0 bases; unmatched junction nucleotides: 9. Looked up from germline, CDR1 is SGHNT and CDR2 is YYREEE (reference sequence). As DNA, the CDR3 is TGTGCCACCCTTGGGGGGAGGGGCTCCTACAATGAGCAGTTCTTC. It encodes CATLGGRGSYNEQFF.

About this clone itself: Other DNA variants within this sample encode the same CDR3. This rearrangement joins TRBV19 to TRBJ1-5, with TRBD1 matching 11 bases. V trimming: 3 bases; J trimming: 4 bases; junction bases outside the gene matches: 5. The CDR3 length is 16 residues. The V gene's germline CDR1 is LNHDA and CDR2 SQIVND (reference sequence). CDR3 sequence (DNA): TGTGCCAGTAGTATTCCGGGACAGGGGGGAAATCAGCCCCAGCATTTT. Encoded protein: CASSIPGQGGNQPQHF.

This chain joins TRBV18 and TRBJ1-1; 9 nucleotides agree with TRBD1. Looked up from germline, CDR1 is KGHSH and CDR2 is LQKENI. There are 14 residues in the CDR3. Germline trimming cut 3 bases from V and 8 bases from J; bases unmatched to any gene: 7. CDR3 DNA: TGTGCCAGCTCACCGGGGACAGGGACAATCGAAGCTTTCTTT. Its protein is CASSPGTGTIEAFF.

The chain combines TRBV11-3 with TRBJ2-7; 8 nucleotides match TRBD2. The junction had 5 bases not matched to a gene; V was cut back by 1 base and J by 3 bases. CDR1 and CDR2 (germline): SGHNT, YENEEA. The CDR3 is made up of 15 amino acids. The DNA for the CDR3 is TGTGCCAGCAGCTTAGCGGGGGGGCTTTTCTACGAGCAGTACTTC. Protein: CASSLAGGLFYEQYF.

The chain is built from TRBV10-3 and TRBJ1-2, with 9 bases fitting TRBD1. The CDR3 runs 14 residues. With V trimmed by 8 bases and J by 2 bases, 6 bases remained unmatched. Germline loops: CDR1 ENHRY, CDR2 SYGVKD. DNA of the CDR3: TGTGCCATCGGCGGACAGGGGCGGAACTATGGCTACACCTTC. It specifies CAIGGQGRNYGYTF.

The chain couples TRBV9 to TRBJ2-5; TRBD1 matches at 8 bases. The J segment lost 1 base and the V segment lost 0 bases, leaving 5 bases of the junction unmatched. CDR3 size: 16 residues. Germline V gene data show CDR1 as SGDLS and CDR2 as YYNGEE. CDR3 amino acids: CASSVAPQGAQETQYF. The CDR3 DNA sequence: TGTGCCAGCAGCGTAGCTCCCCAGGGGGCCCAAGAGACCCAGTACTTC.

The gene calls are TRBV18 and TRBJ1-3; 7 bases are shared with TRBD1. Germline V gives CDR1 KGHSH, CDR2 LQKENI. The CDR3 is made up of 15 amino acids. Unmatched junction bases numbered 6, after V lost 6 bases and J lost 1 base. CDR3 region: CASSPTGVSGNTIYF. CDR3 coding DNA: TGTGCCAGCTCGCCTACAGGGGTATCTGGAAACACCATATATTTT.

The chain couples TRBV29-1 to TRBJ2-1; 8 bases align to TRBD2. Germline CDR1 is SQVTM and CDR2 is ANQGSEA. Unmatched junction bases numbered 33, after V lost 8 bases and J lost 6 bases. This CDR3 comprises 21 residues. Written as DNA, the CDR3 is TGCAGCTCCTCCCTAGGTCCAGGAGCGGGAGCTCGGACCGGGGCCATCAATGAGCAGTTCTTC. Translated: CSSSLGPGAGARTGAINEQFF.

The V and J genes are TRBV25-1 and TRBJ1-2; D remains ambiguous. The CDR3 has 11 residues. Trimming left V 6 bases short and J 11 bases short, with 13 bases between. Per germline, CDR1 MGHDK and CDR2 SYGVNS. CDR3 nucleotides: TGTGCCAGCAGCTCCGGGGTTGAGTACACCTTC. This encodes CASSSGVEYTF.

V gene TRBV6-1 combines with J gene TRBJ2-2, with 8 bases aligning to TRBD2. V gave up 5 bases and J gave up 3 bases; unmatched junction bases: 5. The germline CDR1 and CDR2 sequences are MNHNS and SASEGT. The CDR3 sequence is 15 residues long. CDR3 protein: CASSNGRAHTGELFF. In DNA, the CDR3 is TGTGCCAGCAGTAACGGGAGGGCCCACACCGGGGAGCTGTTTTTT.

The chain joins TRBV19 to TRBJ1-4; TRBD1 is a possible D gene (5 bases). The germline V and J ends were trimmed by 5 bases and 6 bases, with 13 bases remaining between them. This CDR3 contains 14 residues. Germline CDR1 is LNHDA and CDR2 is SQIVND (reference sequence). The CDR3: CASSPYGADEKLFF. The CDR3 DNA sequence: TGTGCCAGTAGTCCCTATGGGGCGGATGAAAAACTGTTTTTT.

Of note for this clone: A junction boundary mismatches the germline segment, possibly from a read error. J is TRBJ1-5 and V is TRBV7-7, with D tentatively TRBD1 (5 bases). Germline CDR1 and CDR2: SSHAT and FNYEAQ (reference sequence). The CDR3 covers 13 residues. Here the CDR3 reads CASSLEGDQPQHF. The CDR3 bases are TGTGCTAGCAGCTTAGAAGGGGATCAGCCCCAGCATTTT.

This chain uses TRBV6-5 with TRBJ1-2; 7 bases are a match to TRBD1. Germline CDR1 MNHEY, CDR2 SVGAGI. Unmatched junction bases numbered 3, after V lost 0 bases and J lost 2 bases. The CDR3 spans 15 residues. The CDR3 here is CASSYSWTGNYGYTF. For the CDR3, the DNA is TGTGCCAGCAGTTACTCCTGGACAGGAAACTATGGCTACACCTTC.